This record looks at one TCR beta chain sequence and its context. Its antigen is undetermined. No conserved phenylalanine or tryptophan is present at the end of the CDR3, so a read error is the likely explanation. The entry originates in a study of tumor-infiltrating lymphocytes in primary liver carcinoma. V shed 0 bases and J 2 bases; nucleotides not matched to a gene: 8. The CDR3 contains 16 residues. Per germline, CDR1 SGHRS and CDR2 YFSETQ. Study observations and caveats: Among top clones, only about 7-24% appeared in all five tumor regions.

Using a constant-region primer together with ProtoScript II reverse transcriptase, TCR beta cDNA was made from roughly 520 ng of total RNA. It was through three nested multiplex PCR rounds of slightly modified ARM-PCR that TCR beta libraries arose. PCR rounds one and two used TRBV1-TRBV30 forward primers with a C-beta reverse primer for approximately 11 cycles each. TCRdb recomputed calls from the multiplex PCR reads with MiXCR, one row per CDR3 protein. Of tens of thousands of distinct CDR3 sequences in the sample, 72% were seen once. From 20-30 mg of unsorted bulk tissue, DNA and RNA were co-extracted together. Patients' primary liver carcinoma was surgically resected.

This chain joins TRBV5-1 and TRBJ2-7; TRBD1 matches 7 bases. The sample was liver tumor tissue from sampling region 1. Subset in this sample: tumor region T1, superior pole. The source is a man aged 40-49 years with primary liver carcinoma and hepatitis B virus infection. Here the CDR3 reads CASSLASPGGPYEQYS. The CDR3 nucleotides read TGCGCCAGCAGCTTGGCCTCGCCAGGGGGTCCCTACGAGCAGTACTCC.